Listed below are T cell receptor beta chains from one sample, sequenced in a study of blood T cell repertoires in COVID-19. The table came from immunoSEQ multiplex PCR; TCRdb's copy has only in-frame clones and leaves some out. The repertoire holds 270,000 or so clones, roughly 86% seen once, with 11% in the top ten. Sequenced: peripheral blood. These receptors were obtained from a woman aged 30 to 39 with COVID-19, enrolled during active disease. CDR3s include the opening cysteine and the closing phenylalanine or tryptophan. D genes are given only for firm matches. Rows may omit the clone size; those that give it use once, few, many or a size class.

CDR3 protein: CASSLELGSYLLRGYTF
CDR3 DNA: TGTGCCAGCAGCTTGGAGTTGGGCTCATACTTGCTTCGTGGCTACACCTTC
clone size: NA
J gene: TRBJ1-2
V gene: TRBV5-6
D gene: NA

CDR3 protein: CASSEGPGDWKLF
CDR3 DNA: TGTGCCAGCAGTGAAGGGCCGGGGGACTGGAAGCTCTTC
clone size: NA
J gene: TRBJ2-1
V gene: TRBV2
D gene: NA

CDR3 protein: CASSSRSSNEKLFF
CDR3 DNA: TGTGCCAGCAGTTCCCGCAGTTCTAATGAAAAACTGTTTTTT
clone size: few
J gene: TRBJ1-4
V gene: TRBV27
D gene: NA

CDR3 protein: CASSSQEGDRVNQPQHF
CDR3 DNA: TGTGCCAGCAGTTCGCAGGAGGGGGACAGGGTCAATCAGCCCCAGCATTTT
clone size: NA
J gene: TRBJ1-5
V gene: TRBV28
D gene: TRBD1

CDR3 protein: CASSGVVGGRHSPLHF
CDR3 DNA: TGTGCCAGCAGCGGGGTGGTTGGGGGCCGGCACTCACCCCTCCACTTT
clone size: NA
J gene: TRBJ1-6
V gene: TRBV7-7
D gene: NA

CDR3 protein: CASVKRQPGDQPQHF
CDR3 DNA: TGTGCCAGCGTTAAGCGACAGCCGGGCGACCAGCCCCAGCATTTT
clone size: once
J gene: TRBJ1-5
V gene: TRBV6-5
D gene: NA

CDR3 protein: CATSRDESLNTEAFF
CDR3 DNA: TGTGCCACCAGCAGAGATGAGAGTTTGAACACTGAAGCTTTCTTT
clone size: NA
J gene: TRBJ1-1
V gene: TRBV15
D gene: NA

CDR3 protein: CAWRSTGRVIYF
CDR3 DNA: TGTGCCTGGAGGTCCACAGGGAGGGTCATATATTTT
clone size: NA
J gene: TRBJ1-3
V gene: TRBV30
D gene: NA

CDR3 protein: CASLELSYNEQFF
CDR3 DNA: TGTGCCTCTTTAGAACTATCCTACAATGAGCAGTTCTTC
clone size: NA
J gene: TRBJ2-1
V gene: TRBV30
D gene: NA

CDR3 protein: CASSLLAGGLPPSYEQYF
CDR3 DNA: TGTGCCAGTAGTTTACTAGCGGGGGGTCTGCCCCCCTCCTACGAGCAGTACTTC
clone size: NA
J gene: TRBJ2-7
V gene: TRBV19
D gene: TRBD2

CDR3 protein: CASSKALQGACNQPQHF
CDR3 DNA: TGTGCCAGCAGCAAAGCGCTCCAGGGGGCCTGCAATCAGCCCCAGCATTTT
clone size: NA
J gene: TRBJ1-5
V gene: TRBV21-1
D gene: NA

CDR3 protein: CASSYSGRTNEKLFF
CDR3 DNA: TGTGCCAGCAGTTACTCCGGGAGAACTAATGAAAAACTGTTTTTT
clone size: NA
J gene: TRBJ1-4
V gene: TRBV6-5
D gene: NA

CDR3 protein: CASSDSWGANTGELFF
CDR3 DNA: TGTGCCAGCAGTGACTCTTGGGGCGCGAACACCGGGGAGCTGTTTTTT
clone size: NA
J gene: TRBJ2-2
V gene: TRBV6-4
D gene: NA

CDR3 protein: CASSISGTQYF
CDR3 DNA: TGTGCCAGTAGTATAAGCGGGACCCAGTACTTC
clone size: NA
J gene: TRBJ2-5
V gene: TRBV19
D gene: NA

CDR3 protein: CATSLGRGSYEQYF
CDR3 DNA: TGTGCCACCAGTCTCGGAAGAGGGTCCTACGAGCAGTACTTC
clone size: NA
J gene: TRBJ2-7
V gene: TRBV15
D gene: NA

CDR3 protein: CASSELSGGRRANEQFF
CDR3 DNA: TGTGCCAGCAGTGAACTTAGCGGGGGCCGCCGTGCCAATGAGCAGTTCTTC
clone size: NA
J gene: TRBJ2-1
V gene: TRBV28
D gene: TRBD2

CDR3 protein: CASRDRGSSGQPQHF
CDR3 DNA: TGTGCCAGCAGGGACAGGGGTTCTTCGGGACAGCCCCAGCATTTT
clone size: NA
J gene: TRBJ1-5
V gene: TRBV2
D gene: TRBD1

CDR3 protein: CCEGLGYNEQFF
CDR3 DNA: TGTTGCGAGGGCTTAGGGTACAATGAGCAGTTCTTC
clone size: NA
J gene: TRBJ2-1
V gene: TRBV19
D gene: NA

CDR3 protein: CASSISHSPMGTGKAGELFF
CDR3 DNA: TGTGCCAGCAGCATATCCCATTCGCCGATGGGGACAGGGAAGGCCGGGGAGCTGTTTTTT
clone size: NA
J gene: TRBJ2-2
V gene: TRBV11-3
D gene: TRBD1

CDR3 protein: CASSSRQGSPNYGYTF
CDR3 DNA: TGTGCCAGCAGCTCACGACAGGGGAGCCCTAACTATGGCTACACCTTC
clone size: once
J gene: TRBJ1-2
V gene: TRBV7-6
D gene: TRBD1

CDR3 protein: CASSGGRGISGNTIYF
CDR3 DNA: TGTGCCAGCAGCGGTGGTCGAGGTATCTCTGGAAACACCATATATTTT
clone size: once
J gene: TRBJ1-3
V gene: TRBV5-6
D gene: NA

CDR3 protein: CASSGLDRDYGYTF
CDR3 DNA: TGTGCCAGCAGCGGTCTGGACAGGGACTATGGCTACACCTTC
clone size: NA
J gene: TRBJ1-2
V gene: TRBV9
D gene: TRBD1

CDR3 protein: CSVVDTRATNEKLFF
CDR3 DNA: TGCAGCGTGGTGGACACCAGAGCAACTAATGAAAAACTGTTTTTT
clone size: few
J gene: TRBJ1-4
V gene: TRBV29-1
D gene: NA

CDR3 protein: CASSELGASGTDTQYF
CDR3 DNA: TGCGCCAGCAGTGAGTTGGGGGCCTCGGGCACAGATACGCAGTATTTT
clone size: NA
J gene: TRBJ2-3
V gene: TRBV10-1
D gene: NA

CDR3 protein: CASSEPLVSNQPQHF
CDR3 DNA: TGTGCCAGCAGTGAACCGCTAGTTAGCAATCAGCCCCAGCATTTT
clone size: NA
J gene: TRBJ1-5
V gene: TRBV6-1
D gene: NA

CDR3 protein: CASSELRAWKETQYF
CDR3 DNA: TGTGCCAGCAGTGAACTCAGGGCCTGGAAAGAGACCCAGTACTTC
clone size: NA
J gene: TRBJ2-5
V gene: TRBV6-1
D gene: NA

CDR3 protein: CASSSRGTGSNQPQHF
CDR3 DNA: TGTGCCAGCAGTTCCCGCGGGACAGGGAGCAATCAGCCCCAGCATTTT
clone size: NA
J gene: TRBJ1-5
V gene: TRBV27
D gene: TRBD1

CDR3 protein: CASSQGYWPGQETQYF
CDR3 DNA: TGCGCCAGCAGCCAAGGGTATTGGCCGGGGCAAGAGACCCAGTACTTC
clone size: once
J gene: TRBJ2-5
V gene: TRBV4-1
D gene: NA

CDR3 protein: CASSQISAGEQYF
CDR3 DNA: TGTGCCAGCAGCCAAATCTCGGCAGGGGAGCAGTACTTC
clone size: NA
J gene: TRBJ2-7
V gene: TRBV11-3
D gene: NA

CDR3 protein: CASSLAGQDSPGELFF
CDR3 DNA: TGTGCCAGCAGCTTAGCGGGACAGGATTCCCCCGGGGAGCTGTTTTTT
clone size: NA
J gene: TRBJ2-2
V gene: TRBV7-9
D gene: TRBD1

CDR3 protein: CASSPRGPNEKLFF
CDR3 DNA: TGTGCCAGCTCACCAAGGGGGCCAAATGAAAAACTGTTTTTT
clone size: NA
J gene: TRBJ1-4
V gene: TRBV18
D gene: TRBD1

CDR3 protein: CASRPRVGGIDEQFF
CDR3 DNA: TGTGCCAGCAGGCCGAGGGTCGGGGGGATCGATGAGCAGTTCTTC
clone size: NA
J gene: TRBJ2-1
V gene: TRBV6-5
D gene: TRBD2

CDR3 protein: CASRTGTGNYGYTF
CDR3 DNA: TGTGCCAGCAGGACAGGGACCGGTAACTATGGCTACACCTTC
clone size: NA
J gene: TRBJ1-2
V gene: TRBV2
D gene: TRBD1

CDR3 protein: CASSPATGGLADTQYF
CDR3 DNA: TGTGCCAGCTCGCCGGCGACAGGGGGCTTAGCAGATACGCAGTATTTT
clone size: NA
J gene: TRBJ2-3
V gene: TRBV18
D gene: TRBD1

CDR3 protein: CASRDRLAGTRKYGYTF
CDR3 DNA: TGTGCCAGCAGGGACAGACTCGCCGGGACAAGAAAATATGGCTACACCTTC
clone size: NA
J gene: TRBJ1-2
V gene: TRBV2
D gene: NA

CDR3 protein: CASSYSIGDTYEQYF
CDR3 DNA: TGTGCCAGCAGTTACTCGATTGGGGACACCTACGAGCAGTACTTC
clone size: NA
J gene: TRBJ2-7
V gene: TRBV6-6
D gene: NA

CDR3 protein: CASSQEGARNQPQHF
CDR3 DNA: TGTGCCAGCAGCCAAGAAGGGGCAAGGAATCAGCCCCAGCATTTT
clone size: NA
J gene: TRBJ1-5
V gene: TRBV4-2
D gene: NA